This T cell receptor (beta chain) was captured by sequencing in a study of post-analysis software for immune sequencing data. General study results and limits: Multiple sclerosis patients showed significantly lower normalized Chao1 diversity than controls did. Controls showed lower frequencies than patients for several TRBV segments, and TRBV5-6, TRBV5-1 and TRBV20-1 were among these.

J lost 0 bases, V lost 6 bases, and 4 bases had no gene match. CDR1 and CDR2 (germline): MNHEY, SVGAGI. This CDR3 spans 14 amino acids. This clonotype was seen only a few times. Its target is not known. The library was made from cDNA and included unique molecular identifiers. TCRdb passed the PCR reads through MiXCR, listing each CDR3 protein once. Found here are roughly 870,000 distinct CDR3 sequences, around 50% of them singletons; the top ten hold 4.6%. Sequenced material: blood. This TCR was sampled from a girl between 10 and 17 years old with multiple sclerosis. The chain links TRBV6-5 to TRBJ2-7; the match to TRBD2 covers 8 bases. CDR3 in amino acids: CASSTGGSSYEQYF. The CDR3 DNA is TGTGCCAGCAGCACGGGGGGGTCCTCCTACGAGCAGTACTTC.